What follows are 21 T cell receptor beta chains derived from one specimen sequenced in a study of neurological immune-mediated disorders. TCRdb reprocessed the 5' RACE reads with MiXCR, giving one entry per CDR3 protein. Among about 41,000 distinct CDR3 sequences listed, about 14% were seen once. Sequenced input: CD4+ T cells from blood. The source is a woman aged 60-75 years with HTLV-1-associated myelopathy (HAM/TSP).

The sample holds a few counts of this clonotype. The CDR3: CSARKPGGWGASTDTQYF. The CDR3 DNA reads as TGCAGTGCTAGAAAACCGGGGGGCTGGGGGGCGAGTACAGATACGCAGTATTTT. The rearrangement links TRBV20-1 to TRBJ2-3, with TRBD2 as a possible D gene (7 bases). Between the trimmed V and J ends, which lost 2 bases and 3 bases, there was a span of 24 bases. The germline CDR1 and CDR2 sequences are DFQATT and SNEGSKA (reference sequence). There are 18 residues in the CDR3.

This clonotype was recorded many times. The V call is TRBV7-9, the J call TRBJ1-1; TRBD1 aligns across 7 bases. CDR1 and CDR2 from the germline V gene are SEHNR and FQNEAQ (reference sequence). The V segment lost 3 bases and the J segment 5 bases; nucleotides outside the gene matches: 6. The CDR3 is 14 amino acids. The CDR3 coding sequence is TGTGCCAGCAGCTTTACGCAGGGGGTTACTGAAGCTTTCTTT. It translates to CASSFTQGVTEAFF.

At least ten counts were recorded for this clonotype. The chain is built from TRBV20-1 and TRBJ2-7; 13 bases align to TRBD2. The V gene's germline CDR1 is DFQATT and CDR2 SNEGSKA (reference sequence). Trimming took 0 bases from V and 6 from J; bases not matched to a gene: 11. CDR3 length: 17 residues. The CDR3 region has the DNA TGCAGTGCTAGAGACCTCCGGTCGGGACTAGCGGGAAGCGAGCAGTACTTC. This codes for CSARDLRSGLAGSEQYF.

This clonotype was detected ten times or more. This rearrangement joins TRBV12-3 or TRBV12-4 to TRBJ2-3; 13 bases map to TRBD2. J was trimmed by 6 bases and V by 3 bases; bases with no gene match: 9. This CDR3 has 17 amino acids. The chain's CDR3 is CASSLGPTSGGRDTQYF. The DNA for the CDR3 is TGTGCCAGCAGTTTGGGGCCGACTAGCGGGGGGAGGGATACGCAGTATTTT.

This clonotype has a count of ten or more. The chain is built from TRBV6-5 and TRBJ2-2; TRBD2 agrees at 11 bases. Germline CDR1 and CDR2: MNHEY and SVGAGI. V shed 8 bases and J 5 bases; nucleotides not matched to a gene: 7. This CDR3 region has 15 residues. This CDR3 reads CASARGTSGTGELFF. CDR3 DNA sequence: TGTGCCAGCGCCCGCGGGACTAGCGGAACCGGGGAGCTGTTTTTT.

This clonotype was counted ten times or more. The chain combines TRBV7-9 with TRBJ2-7; D is undetermined. This CDR3 region has 13 residues. Trimming left V 4 bases short and J 4 bases short, with 11 bases between. Germline V gives CDR1 SEHNR, CDR2 FQNEAQ (reference sequence). The CDR3 loop is CASSSGRAYEQYF. Written as DNA, the CDR3 is TGTGCCAGCAGCTCCGGACGGGCTTACGAGCAGTACTTC.

This clonotype has ten or more counts. The rearrangement links TRBV4-1 to TRBJ2-3; 9 bases map to TRBD1. Looked up from germline, CDR1 is MGHRA and CDR2 is YSYEKL. After removal of 4 bases from V and 5 bases from J, the junction contained 10 bases not matched to a gene. The CDR3 spans 16 residues. CDR3 sequence reads: CASSPHWTGEGDTQYF. CDR3 sequence (DNA): TGCGCCAGCAGCCCCCATTGGACAGGGGAAGGAGATACGCAGTATTTT.

This clonotype has ten or more counts. The gene calls are TRBV20-1 and TRBJ2-3, with TRBD2 matching over 7 bases. The CDR3 spans 14 residues. V shed 2 bases and J 4 bases; nucleotides not matched to a gene: 6. Germline assignment: CDR1 DFQATT and CDR2 SNEGSKA (reference sequence). The CDR3 loop is CSARQAGFADTQYF. CDR3 bases: TGCAGTGCTAGACAAGCGGGGTTCGCAGATACGCAGTATTTT.

This clonotype showed up many times. The chain has TRBV3-1 and TRBJ1-5; D might be TRBD1 (6 bases). Germline values: CDR1 LGHDT, CDR2 YNNKEL (reference sequence). V was pared by 0 bases and J by 7 bases, with 13 bases between. The CDR3 loop spans 15 amino acids. CDR3 coding DNA: TGTGCCAGCAGCCAAGATTACAGGGTGCAACAGCCCCAGCATTTT. It translates to CASSQDYRVQQPQHF. Based on the CDR3 plus reference TRBV3-1 and TRBJ1-5, the full variable domain is DTAVSQTPKYLVTQMGNDKSIKCEQNLGHDTMYWYKQDSKKFLKIMFSYNNKELIINETVPNRFSPKSPDKAHLNLHINSLELGDSAVYFCASSQDYRVQQPQHFGDGTRLSIL.

This clonotype was seen at least ten times. The V gene is TRBV20-1, the J gene TRBJ1-1, with TRBD1 as a possible D gene (6 bases). Deletions cut 6 bases from V and 1 base from J, with 21 bases between. Per the germline V gene, CDR1 is DFQATT and CDR2 is SNEGSKA (reference sequence). This CDR3 contains 16 residues. The CDR3: CSAGGGAGAKNTEAFF. The CDR3 DNA follows: TGCAGTGCCGGAGGGGGGGCAGGGGCGAAGAACACTGAAGCTTTCTTT.

This clonotype was detected ten times or more. The DNA for the CDR3 is TGCAGTGCTAGCCATATTGCGGGGGGAAACGTGGGGAACTACGAGCAGTACTTC. Translated, it gives CSASHIAGGNVGNYEQYF. The genes are TRBV20-1 and TRBJ2-7; TRBD2 aligns across 8 bases. This CDR3 region has 18 residues. The ends lost 3 bases at V and 3 bases at J; junction bases unmatched: 19. CDR1 is DFQATT, CDR2 SNEGSKA, per germline (reference sequence).

This clonotype was detected ten times or more. This chain joins TRBV20-1 and TRBJ2-1; TRBD2 might be the D (5 bases). Trimming took 2 bases from V and 5 from J, leaving 13 bases between them. Germline V gene data show CDR1 as DFQATT and CDR2 as SNEGSKA (reference sequence). This CDR3 contains 14 residues. CDR3 bases: TGCAGTGCTAGAAGAGGTGGGAGCAACAATGAGCAGTTCTTC. This sequence encodes CSARRGGSNNEQFF.

Ten or more counts support this clonotype. The rearrangement links TRBV6-5 to TRBJ2-3, with unresolved D. The length of the CDR3 is 14 residues. Trimming cost V 0 bases and J 6 bases, with 10 bases left between them. The germline V gene encodes CDR1 MNHEY and CDR2 SVGAGI. The CDR3 DNA is TGTGCCAGCAGTTACTCGGCTGCGGCCGATACGCAGTATTTT. Translating it yields CASSYSAAADTQYF.

This clonotype was found many times. The rearrangement uses TRBV12-3 or TRBV12-4 and TRBJ1-3; possible D gene TRBD1, 6 bases. This CDR3 spans 14 amino acids. The V gene lost 6 bases and the J gene lost 9 bases, with 18 bases spanning the gap. CDR3 sequence: CASRRPGGGLTIYF. The CDR3, as DNA: TGTGCCAGCAGACGGCCCGGAGGGGGACTCACCATATATTTT.

This clonotype was observed at least ten times. V gene TRBV25-1 combines with J gene TRBJ1-1, with D hard to call. Deletions cut 7 bases from V and 4 bases from J, with 22 bases between. The CDR3 runs to 16 residues. Germline lookup yields CDR1 MGHDK and CDR2 SYGVNS. CDR3 loop: CASMAADNPVSTEAFF. CDR3 bases: TGTGCCAGCATGGCGGCAGACAACCCAGTGAGCACTGAAGCTTTCTTT. The full variable domain, rest sourced from reference TRBV25-1 and TRBJ1-1, is EADIYQTPRYLVIGTGKKITLECSQTMGHDKMYWYQQDPGMELHLIHYSYGVNSTEKGDLSSESTVSRIRTEHFPLTLESARPSHTSQYLCASMAADNPVSTEAFFGQGTRLTVV.

This clonotype came up many times. J is TRBJ2-5 and V is TRBV12-3 or TRBV12-4; the D is unclear. This CDR3 region has 13 residues. V was trimmed by 8 bases and J by 5 bases, leaving 15 bases between them. CDR3 nucleotides: TGTGCCAGCCGATTGGTGGTGGGCGAGACCCAGTACTTC. Translating gives CASRLVVGETQYF.

The sample holds many counts of this clonotype. The gene calls are TRBV6-1 and TRBJ2-3; 8 bases line up with TRBD1. CDR1 is MNHNS, CDR2 SASEGT, per germline. Germline trimming cut 7 bases from V and 0 bases from J; bases unmatched to any gene: 6. The CDR3 runs to 15 residues. The CDR3 sequence: CASNQGAVSTDTQYF. The CDR3 DNA is TGTGCCAGCAATCAGGGGGCGGTAAGCACAGATACGCAGTATTTT.

This clonotype showed up many times. The V and J genes are TRBV5-1 and TRBJ1-2, with D maybe TRBD1 (6 bases). The CDR3 length is 15 residues. Looked up from germline, CDR1 is SGHRS and CDR2 is YFSETQ. Deletions cut 0 bases from V and 4 bases from J, with 13 bases between. CDR3 residues: CASSLDGTSLYGYTF. The CDR3 bases are TGCGCCAGCAGCTTGGATGGGACAAGCCTCTATGGCTACACCTTC.

The sample holds many counts of this clonotype. The chain has TRBV20-1 and TRBJ1-5; possible D gene TRBD1, 6 bases. Looked up from germline, CDR1 is DFQATT and CDR2 is SNEGSKA (reference sequence). CDR3 length: 14 amino acids. V dropped 5 bases and J dropped 5 bases, with 16 bases sitting between them. CDR3 amino acids: CSAATGFPDQPQHF. The DNA of the CDR3 is TGCAGTGCTGCCACAGGGTTCCCGGATCAGCCCCAGCATTTT.

This clonotype was observed at least ten times. The chain uses TRBV5-1 and TRBJ2-7; 7 positions agree with TRBD1. V was pared by 6 bases and J by 1 base, with 10 bases of the junction left unmatched. The CDR3 consists of 15 residues. In germline, CDR1 is SGHRS, CDR2 YFSETQ. CDR3 amino acids: CASTQTPTGSYEQYF. The CDR3 DNA reads TGCGCCAGCACCCAAACCCCGACAGGGTCCTACGAGCAGTACTTC.

This clonotype appeared many times. The chain couples TRBV7-2 to TRBJ2-3; 12 bases map to TRBD2. CDR3 length: 15 residues. Germline values: CDR1 SGHTA, CDR2 FQGNSA. Germline trimming cut 5 bases from V and 5 bases from J; bases unmatched to any gene: 5. In nucleotides, the CDR3 is TGTGCCAGCAGCACGAGACTAGCGGGGGTAGATACGCAGTATTTT. Translating it yields CASSTRLAGVDTQYF.